This T cell receptor beta chain was captured in a study of cytotoxic CD8 clonotypes in ibrutinib-treated CLL. The CDR3 has 14 residues. Trimming took 1 base from V and 5 from J, leaving 11 bases between them. Germline V gives CDR1 SNHLY, CDR2 FYNNEI. The assay was immunoSEQ multiplex PCR, and TCRdb's table has in-frame clones only and misses some. The sample records roughly 300,000 clones, around 77% being singletons. Study-wide points: Circulating CD8+ T-cell counts were tracked by baseline clonality, which exceeded that of age-matched healthy donors.

In regard to this clone: Antigen unknown.

This chain joins TRBV2 and TRBJ2-5; D might be TRBD1 (6 bases). This TCR was sampled from a human donor with chronic lymphocytic leukemia. The material sequenced was PBMCs, taken at disease progression, from a patient treated with ibrutinib. CDR3 bases: TGTGCCAGCAGTGAAGATGGGGGCCTCGAGACCCAGTACTTC. Amino acid sequence: CASSEDGGLETQYF. The full variable domain, in which reference TRBV2 and TRBJ2-5 provide the parts outside the CDR3, is EPEVTQTPSHQVTQMGQEVILRCVPISNHLYFYWYRQILGQKVEFLVSFYNNEISEKSEIFDDQFSVERPDGSNFTLKIRSTKLEDSAMYFCASSEDGGLETQYFGPGTRLLVL.